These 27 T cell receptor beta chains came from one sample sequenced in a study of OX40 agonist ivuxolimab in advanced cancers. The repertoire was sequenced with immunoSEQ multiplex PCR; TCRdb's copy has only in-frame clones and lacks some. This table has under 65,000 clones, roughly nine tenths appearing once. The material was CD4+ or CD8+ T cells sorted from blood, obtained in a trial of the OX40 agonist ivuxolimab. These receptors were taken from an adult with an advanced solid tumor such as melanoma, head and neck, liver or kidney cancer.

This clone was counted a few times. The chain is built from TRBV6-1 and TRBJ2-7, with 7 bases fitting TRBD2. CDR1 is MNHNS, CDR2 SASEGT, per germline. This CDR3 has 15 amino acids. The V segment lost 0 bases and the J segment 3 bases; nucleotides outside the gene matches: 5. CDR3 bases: TGTGCCAGCAGTGAAGCGGCGGGGGAGGTCTACGAGCAGTACTTC. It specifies CASSEAAGEVYEQYF.

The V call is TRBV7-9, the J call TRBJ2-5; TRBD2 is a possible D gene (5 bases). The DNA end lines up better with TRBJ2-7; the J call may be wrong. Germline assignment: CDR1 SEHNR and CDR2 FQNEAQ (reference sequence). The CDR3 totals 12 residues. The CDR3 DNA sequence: TGTGCCAGCAGCCACGACTACTACGAGCAGTACTTC. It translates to CASSHDYYEQYF.

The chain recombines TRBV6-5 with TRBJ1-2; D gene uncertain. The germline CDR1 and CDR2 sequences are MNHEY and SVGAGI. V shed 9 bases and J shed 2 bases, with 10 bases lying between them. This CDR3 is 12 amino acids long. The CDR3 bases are TGTGCCAGTGAACGGCTGAACTATGGCTACACCTTC. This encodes CASERLNYGYTF.

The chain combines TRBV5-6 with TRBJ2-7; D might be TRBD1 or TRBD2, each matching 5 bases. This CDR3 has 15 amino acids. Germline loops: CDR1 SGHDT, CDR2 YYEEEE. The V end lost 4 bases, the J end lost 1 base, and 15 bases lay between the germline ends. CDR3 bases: TGTGCCAGCAGCGAATCCGGGACGGTTTCCTACGAGCAGTACTTC. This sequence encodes CASSESGTVSYEQYF.

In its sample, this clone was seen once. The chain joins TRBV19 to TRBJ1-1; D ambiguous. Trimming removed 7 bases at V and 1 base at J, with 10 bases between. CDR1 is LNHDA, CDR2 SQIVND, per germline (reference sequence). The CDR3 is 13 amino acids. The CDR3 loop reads CASKVSANTEAFF. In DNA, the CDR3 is TGTGCCAGTAAGGTTTCAGCGAACACTGAAGCTTTCTTT.

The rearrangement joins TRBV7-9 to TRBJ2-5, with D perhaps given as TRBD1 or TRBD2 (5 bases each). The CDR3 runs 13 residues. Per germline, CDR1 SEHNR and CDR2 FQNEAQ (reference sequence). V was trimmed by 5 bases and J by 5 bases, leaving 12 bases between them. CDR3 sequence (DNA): TGTGCCAGCAGCCAAGGATGGGGGGAGACCCAGTACTTC. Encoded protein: CASSQGWGETQYF.

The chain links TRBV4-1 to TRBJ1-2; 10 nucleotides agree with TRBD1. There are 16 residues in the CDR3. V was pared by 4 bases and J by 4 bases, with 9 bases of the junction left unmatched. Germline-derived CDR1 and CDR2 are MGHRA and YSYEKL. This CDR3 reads CASSPNPGQGSYGYTF. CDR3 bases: TGCGCCAGCAGCCCGAATCCGGGACAGGGGTCCTATGGCTACACCTTC.

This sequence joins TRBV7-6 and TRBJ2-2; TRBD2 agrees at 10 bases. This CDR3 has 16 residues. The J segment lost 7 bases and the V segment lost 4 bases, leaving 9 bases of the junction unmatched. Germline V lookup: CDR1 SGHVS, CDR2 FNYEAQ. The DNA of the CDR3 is TGTGCCAGCAGCTCCTCCGGGACTAGCGACATCGGGGAGCTGTTTTTT. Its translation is CASSSSGTSDIGELFF.

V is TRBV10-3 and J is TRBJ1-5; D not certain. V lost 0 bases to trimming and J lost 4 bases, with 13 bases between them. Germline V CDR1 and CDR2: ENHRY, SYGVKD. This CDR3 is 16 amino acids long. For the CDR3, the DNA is TGTGCCATCAGTGAGTCGACGGGTGGGGAGAATCAGCCCCAGCATTTT. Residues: CAISESTGGENQPQHF.

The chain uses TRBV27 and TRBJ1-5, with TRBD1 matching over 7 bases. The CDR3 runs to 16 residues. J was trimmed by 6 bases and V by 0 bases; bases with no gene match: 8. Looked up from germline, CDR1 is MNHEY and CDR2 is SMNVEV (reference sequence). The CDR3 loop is CASSLSAGGTGQPQHF. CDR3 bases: TGTGCCAGCAGTTTATCGGCAGGGGGGACGGGTCAGCCCCAGCATTTT.

Here the CDR3 reads CANHRDSGVYEQYF. As DNA, the CDR3 is TGTGCCAATCACCGGGATAGCGGGGTCTACGAGCAGTACTTC. The chain joins TRBV19 to TRBJ2-7; 8 positions match TRBD2. CDR1 is LNHDA and CDR2 is SQIVND in the germline V gene (reference sequence). V shed 10 bases, J shed 3 bases, and the junction held 11 bases outside the gene matches. The CDR3 runs to 14 residues. Full variable domain (outside the CDR3, taken from reference TRBV19 and TRBJ2-7): DGGITQSPKYLFRKEGQNVTLSCEQNLNHDAMYWYRQDPGQGLRLIYYSQIVNDFQKGDIAEGYSVSREKKESFPLTVTSAQKNPTAFYLCANHRDSGVYEQYFGPGTRLTVT.

The CDR3 region has the DNA TGTGCCAGCACATGGTTCGAAGGCGGCGATGAGCAGTTCTTC. Protein sequence: CASTWFEGGDEQFF. The chain has TRBV4-2 and TRBJ2-1; no definite D call. With 7 bases removed from V and 8 bases from J, the gap between germline ends came to 18 bases. Germline V gene lookup returns CDR1 LGHNA and CDR2 YNFKEQ. This CDR3 has 14 amino acids.

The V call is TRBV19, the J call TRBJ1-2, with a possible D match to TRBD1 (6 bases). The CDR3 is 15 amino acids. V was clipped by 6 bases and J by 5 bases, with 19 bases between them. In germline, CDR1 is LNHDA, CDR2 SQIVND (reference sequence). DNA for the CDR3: TGTGCCAGTAGAGGTCTCAAGGGGGAGGGATATGGCTACACCTTC. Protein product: CASRGLKGEGYGYTF.

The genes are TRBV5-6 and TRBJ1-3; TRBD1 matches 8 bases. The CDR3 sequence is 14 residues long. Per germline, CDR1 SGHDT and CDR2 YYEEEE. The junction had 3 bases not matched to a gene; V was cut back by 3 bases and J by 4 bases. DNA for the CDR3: TGTGCCAGCAGCTGGTCAGGGGGCGGAAACACCATATATTTT. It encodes CASSWSGGGNTIYF.

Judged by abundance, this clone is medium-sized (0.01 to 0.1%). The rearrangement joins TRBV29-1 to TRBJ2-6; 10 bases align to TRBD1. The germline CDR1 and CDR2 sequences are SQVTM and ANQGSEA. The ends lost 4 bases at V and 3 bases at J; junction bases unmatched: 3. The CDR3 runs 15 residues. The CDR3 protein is CSVGQGADGANVLTF. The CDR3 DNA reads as TGCAGCGTTGGACAGGGGGCGGATGGGGCCAACGTCCTGACTTTC.

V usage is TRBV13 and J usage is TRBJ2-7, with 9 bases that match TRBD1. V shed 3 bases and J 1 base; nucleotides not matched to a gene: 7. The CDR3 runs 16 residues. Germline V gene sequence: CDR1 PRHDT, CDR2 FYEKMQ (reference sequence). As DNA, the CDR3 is TGTGCCAGCAGCTTGGGGGAAGGGACAGGGTCCTACGAGCAGTACTTC. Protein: CASSLGEGTGSYEQYF.

The CDR3 bases are TGTGCCAGCAGCTTGGGCACAGATACGCAGTATTTT. This sequence encodes CASSLGTDTQYF. The chain uses TRBV7-8 and TRBJ2-3; D is uncertain. The germline V and J ends were trimmed by 3 bases and 1 base, with 2 bases remaining between them. Germline CDR1 SGHVS, CDR2 FQNEAQ. The CDR3 is 12 amino acids.

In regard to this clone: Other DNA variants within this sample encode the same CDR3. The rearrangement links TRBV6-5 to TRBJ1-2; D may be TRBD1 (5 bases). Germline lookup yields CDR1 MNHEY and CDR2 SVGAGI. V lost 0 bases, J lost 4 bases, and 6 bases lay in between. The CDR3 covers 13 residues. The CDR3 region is CASSYSTAYGYTF. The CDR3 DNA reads TGTGCCAGCAGTTACTCGACAGCCTATGGCTACACCTTC.

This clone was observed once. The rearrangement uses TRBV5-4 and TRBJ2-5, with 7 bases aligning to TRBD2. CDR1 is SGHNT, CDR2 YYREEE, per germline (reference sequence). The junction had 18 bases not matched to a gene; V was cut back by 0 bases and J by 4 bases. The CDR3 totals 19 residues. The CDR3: CASSLDRGGLVGLGETQYF. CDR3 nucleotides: TGTGCCAGCAGCTTGGATCGGGGAGGGCTAGTGGGGCTCGGAGAGACCCAGTACTTC.

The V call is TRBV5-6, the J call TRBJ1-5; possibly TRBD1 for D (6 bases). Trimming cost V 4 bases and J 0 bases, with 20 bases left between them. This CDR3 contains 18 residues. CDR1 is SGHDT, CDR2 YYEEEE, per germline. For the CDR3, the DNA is TGTGCCAGCAGCCAAGATGTCCTACAGGGTTATAGCAATCAGCCCCAGCATTTT. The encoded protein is CASSQDVLQGYSNQPQHF. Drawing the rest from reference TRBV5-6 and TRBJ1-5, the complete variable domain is DAGVTQSPTHLIKTRGQQVTLRCSPKSGHDTVSWYQQALGQGPQFIFQYYEEEERQRGNFPDRFSGHQFPNYSSELNVNALLLGDSALYLCASSQDVLQGYSNQPQHFGDGTRLSIL.

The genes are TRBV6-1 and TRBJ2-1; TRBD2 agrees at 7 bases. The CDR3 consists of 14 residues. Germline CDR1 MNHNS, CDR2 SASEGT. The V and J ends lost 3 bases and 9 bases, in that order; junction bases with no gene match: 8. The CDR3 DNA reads TGTGCCAGCAGTGATCCCGGGACTATTATTGAGCAGTTCTTC. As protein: CASSDPGTIIEQFF.

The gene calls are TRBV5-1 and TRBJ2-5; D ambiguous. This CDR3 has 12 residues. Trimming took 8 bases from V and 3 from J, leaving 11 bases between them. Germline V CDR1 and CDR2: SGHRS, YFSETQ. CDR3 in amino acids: CASFGSKETQYF. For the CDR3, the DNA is TGCGCCAGTTTCGGCAGCAAAGAGACCCAGTACTTC.

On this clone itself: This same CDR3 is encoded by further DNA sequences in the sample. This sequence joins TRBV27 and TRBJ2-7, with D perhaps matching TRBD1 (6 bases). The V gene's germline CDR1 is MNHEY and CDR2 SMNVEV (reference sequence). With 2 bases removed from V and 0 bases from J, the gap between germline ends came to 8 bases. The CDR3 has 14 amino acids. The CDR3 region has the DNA TGTGCCAGCAGTTTAGGGGGCTCCTCCTACGAGCAGTACTTC. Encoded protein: CASSLGGSSYEQYF.

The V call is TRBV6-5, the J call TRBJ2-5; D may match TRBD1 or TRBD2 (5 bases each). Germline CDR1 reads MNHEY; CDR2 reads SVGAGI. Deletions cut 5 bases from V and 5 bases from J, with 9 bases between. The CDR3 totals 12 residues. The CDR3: CASSTEGETQYF. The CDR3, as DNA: TGTGCCAGCAGTACTGAGGGGGAGACCCAGTACTTC.

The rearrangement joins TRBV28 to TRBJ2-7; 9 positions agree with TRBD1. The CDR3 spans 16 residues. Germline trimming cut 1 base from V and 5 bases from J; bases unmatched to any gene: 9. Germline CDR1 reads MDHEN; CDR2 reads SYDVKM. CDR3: CASSLSSANRGHEQYF. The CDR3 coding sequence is TGTGCCAGCAGTTTATCCTCAGCCAACAGGGGGCACGAGCAGTACTTC.

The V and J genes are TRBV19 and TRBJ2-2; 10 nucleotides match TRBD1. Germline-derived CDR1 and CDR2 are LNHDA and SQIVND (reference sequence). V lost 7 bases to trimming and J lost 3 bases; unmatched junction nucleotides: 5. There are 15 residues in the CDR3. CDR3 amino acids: CASKDRGLYTGELFF. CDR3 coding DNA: TGTGCCAGTAAAGACAGGGGGCTATACACCGGGGAGCTGTTTTTT.

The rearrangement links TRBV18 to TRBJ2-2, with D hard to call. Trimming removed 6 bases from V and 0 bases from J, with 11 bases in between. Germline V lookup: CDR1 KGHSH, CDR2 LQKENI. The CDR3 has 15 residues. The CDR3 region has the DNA TGTGCCAGCTCGTTTGAAAACGCGAACACCGGGGAGCTGTTTTTT. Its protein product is CASSFENANTGELFF.